The rows below give T cell receptor beta chains drawn from one sample of a study of T cells in Graves' hyperthyroidism and ophthalmopathy. TCRdb used MiXCR to reprocess the multiplex PCR reads, holding one entry per CDR3 protein. Of 500,000 to 800,000 distinct CDR3 sequences listed, approximately 15% are singletons. What was sequenced was blood. These receptors came from a woman between 50 and 59 years old with Graves' ophthalmopathy. Each CDR3 is given with its conserved first and last residue. A D gene is named only where the DNA matches it firmly. Only part of the rows carry a size: once, few, many, or a class if the clone is expanded.

cdr3_aa: CSAPGTASTDTQYF
cdr3_nt: TGCAGTGCTCCCGGGACAGCAAGCACAGATACGCAGTATTTT
d_call: TRBD1
clone_size: many
v_call: TRBV20-1
j_call: TRBJ2-3

cdr3_aa: CASSANAGQPQHF
cdr3_nt: TGTGCCAGCAGTGCGAACGCGGGTCAGCCCCAGCATTTT
d_call: -
clone_size: -
v_call: TRBV6-4
j_call: TRBJ1-5

cdr3_aa: CASSSMGGSTDTQYF
cdr3_nt: TGTGCCAGCAGTTCCATGGGAGGAAGCACAGATACGCAGTATTTT
d_call: -
clone_size: many
v_call: TRBV6-2/TRBV6-3
j_call: TRBJ2-3

cdr3_aa: CASSSGLGHNEQFF
cdr3_nt: TGTGCTAGCAGCTCGGGACTAGGACACAATGAGCAGTTCTTC
d_call: TRBD2
clone_size: -
v_call: TRBV7-7
j_call: TRBJ2-1

cdr3_aa: CASSILLGDRETQYF
cdr3_nt: TGTGCCAGCAGCATCCTGCTAGGGGATAGAGAGACCCAGTACTTC
d_call: -
clone_size: few
v_call: TRBV7-6
j_call: TRBJ2-5

cdr3_aa: CASRDRGSPGANVLTF
cdr3_nt: TGTGCCAGCAGGGACAGGGGCTCCCCCGGGGCCAACGTCCTGACTTTC
d_call: TRBD1
clone_size: few
v_call: TRBV5-1
j_call: TRBJ2-6

cdr3_aa: CASSNTGVGELFF
cdr3_nt: TGTGCCAGCAGCAATACAGGGGTCGGGGAGCTGTTTTTT
d_call: TRBD1
clone_size: few
v_call: TRBV7-9
j_call: TRBJ2-2

cdr3_aa: CASRTGGRFFYEQYF
cdr3_nt: TGTGCCAGCAGAACAGGGGGCAGGTTTTTTTACGAGCAGTACTTC
d_call: TRBD1
clone_size: many
v_call: TRBV6-1
j_call: TRBJ2-7

cdr3_aa: CASSLATAQSYEQYF
cdr3_nt: TGTGCCAGCAGTTTAGCGACAGCTCAGTCCTACGAGCAGTACTTC
d_call: -
clone_size: medium-sized
v_call: TRBV27
j_call: TRBJ2-7

cdr3_aa: CSARHSGKHEQYF
cdr3_nt: TGCAGTGCTAGACATAGCGGGAAACACGAGCAGTACTTC
d_call: TRBD2
clone_size: many
v_call: TRBV20-1
j_call: TRBJ2-7

cdr3_aa: CASSSNLPGQKYF
cdr3_nt: TGTGCCAGCAGCTCTAACCTTCCGGGACAGAAGTACTTC
d_call: TRBD1
clone_size: -
v_call: TRBV7-3
j_call: TRBJ2-7

cdr3_aa: CASSLPLVANNEQFF
cdr3_nt: TGTGCCAGCAGCTTGCCACTAGTCGCAAACAATGAGCAGTTCTTC
d_call: -
clone_size: few
v_call: TRBV5-6
j_call: TRBJ2-1

cdr3_aa: CASRKTGLDYNEQFF
cdr3_nt: TGTGCCAGCAGGAAGACAGGATTGGACTACAATGAGCAGTTCTTC
d_call: -
clone_size: few
v_call: TRBV7-9
j_call: TRBJ2-1

cdr3_aa: CASRLAGGPYEQYF
cdr3_nt: TGTGCCAGCAGACTAGCGGGAGGCCCCTACGAGCAGTACTTC
d_call: TRBD2
clone_size: many
v_call: TRBV6-2/TRBV6-3
j_call: TRBJ2-7

cdr3_aa: CASSDTGTGMPFF
cdr3_nt: TGTGCCAGCAGTGACACGGGGACAGGGATGCCTTTCTTT
d_call: TRBD1
clone_size: -
v_call: TRBV6-4
j_call: TRBJ1-1

cdr3_aa: CASGNDRQFF
cdr3_nt: TGTGCCAGCGGAAATGATAGGCAGTTCTTC
d_call: -
clone_size: -
v_call: TRBV6-2/TRBV6-3
j_call: TRBJ2-1

cdr3_aa: CSVGQGSHGYTF
cdr3_nt: TGCAGCGTCGGTCAGGGTAGCCATGGCTACACCTTC
d_call: -
clone_size: few
v_call: TRBV29-1
j_call: TRBJ1-2

cdr3_aa: CASGLGGGKGLVVETGLDTQYF
cdr3_nt: TGTGCTAGTGGTTTGGGTGGGGGGAAGGGACTAGTCGTAGAGACCGGGTTGGATACGCAGTATTTT
d_call: TRBD2
clone_size: -
v_call: TRBV12-5
j_call: TRBJ2-3

cdr3_aa: CASSLSFGLEEQYF
cdr3_nt: TGCGCCAGCAGCTTGAGTTTCGGACTCGAGGAGCAGTACTTC
d_call: -
clone_size: many
v_call: TRBV5-1
j_call: TRBJ2-7

cdr3_aa: CASSIDVPTREQYF
cdr3_nt: TGTGCCAGCAGCATTGACGTTCCGACCCGCGAGCAGTACTTC
d_call: -
clone_size: few
v_call: TRBV11-1
j_call: TRBJ2-7

cdr3_aa: CASSYSRDRGPGYTF
cdr3_nt: TGTGCCAGCAGTTACTCCCGGGACAGGGGGCCCGGCTACACCTTC
d_call: TRBD1
clone_size: many
v_call: TRBV6-5
j_call: TRBJ1-2

cdr3_aa: CASSPRQSSYNSPLHF
cdr3_nt: TGTGCCAGCAGTCCACGACAGAGCTCCTATAATTCACCCCTCCACTTT
d_call: -
clone_size: many
v_call: TRBV28
j_call: TRBJ1-6

cdr3_aa: CASSLYVGGPNEQFF
cdr3_nt: TGTGCCAGCAGCTTGTATGTGGGAGGGCCCAATGAGCAGTTCTTC
d_call: TRBD2
clone_size: many
v_call: TRBV7-3
j_call: TRBJ2-1

cdr3_aa: CASSYSSGTISYEQYF
cdr3_nt: TGTGCCAGCAGTTACTCGTCCGGGACTATCTCCTACGAGCAGTACTTC
d_call: TRBD2
clone_size: many
v_call: TRBV6-2/TRBV6-3
j_call: TRBJ2-7

cdr3_aa: CASSLTVRLAGGETQYF
cdr3_nt: TGTGCCAGCAGTTTAACGGTCCGACTAGCGGGTGGAGAGACCCAGTACTTC
d_call: TRBD2
clone_size: -
v_call: TRBV12-3/TRBV12-4
j_call: TRBJ2-5

cdr3_aa: CASSPLEAGELFF
cdr3_nt: TGTGCCAGCTCACCACTGGAGGCCGGGGAGCTGTTTTTT
d_call: -
clone_size: many
v_call: TRBV18
j_call: TRBJ2-2